This T cell receptor (beta chain) was sequenced for a study of blood T cell repertoires in COVID-19 (TCRdb year 2020). General notes on the study: Collaborator samples came from the United States, Italy and Spain and covered acute and convalescent phases of COVID-19. A de-identified subject ID, COVID-19 status, age in years and sex were almost always included in the sample metadata. The material from the prospective study consisted of cDNA or gDNA derived from T cells, B-cell-depleted T cells, or PBMCs. Deeply sampled blood TCRbeta repertoires from subjects exposed to, actively infected with, or recovered from COVID-19 were included in the dataset. A freely available public database, intended as a resource for researchers studying the immune response to SARS-CoV-2, is where the repertoires were released. Samples came from the ongoing ImmuneRACE study (first 160 participants) plus 1,254 subjects from 6 global collaborators. Where HLA class I and class II types were available, the types were taken from metadata supplied by the sample provider, not from assay-based typing. Broad study findings and their caveats: The quantity of clinical and demographic metadata differed by source and by participant and was supplied without curation.

Another Seattle source contributed samples from volunteer blood donors who had recovered from COVID-19. Whole blood was collected in K2EDTA tubes by collaborating institutions according to the institutions' own protocols. Collaborator samples were shipped for TCRbeta analysis as frozen whole blood, isolated PBMCs, or DNA extracted from either sample type. TCRbeta CDR3 regions were amplified from genomic DNA using the immunoSEQ Assay, a bias-controlled multiplex PCR. Per the source publication's procedure: Nucleated cell counts per sample were estimated from amplification of reference gene primers within the assay. To quantify the absolute abundance of each unique TCRbeta CDR3 rearrangement, sequence reads were collapsed and filtered. Productive Simpson clonality was computed per sample as the square root of Simpson's diversity index over productive rearrangements. The table was pulled from immuneACCESS by TCRdb, which kept in-frame rearrangements only. Such tables lose some clones; where checked, under half of the loss comes from unresolved V genes, and the rest has no known cause. The DNA gave D and trimming, while V, J and clone size come from that table. Across this sample there are 250,000 or so clones, with 87% seen only once. In total, the top ten clones hold 1.5% of the sample.

The CDR3 holds 14 amino acids from the cysteine to the phenylalanine. The read is trimmed to its CDR3 DNA, 42 bases read in frame from base 1. V is cut back by 7 bases and J by 6 bases, with 7 bases in the junction unmatched. Taken from the germline V gene, the CDR1 and CDR2 loops are SGHVS and FQNEAQ. On this clone itself: Its antigen is unknown. It has no much larger one-base neighbor in the sample; base qualities were not kept.

The rearrangement combines TRBV7-8 with TRBJ2-7; TRBD2 aligns with 12 central bases. The TCR was taken from a woman between 35 and 50 years old who had recovered from COVID-19. Source material: peripheral blood. The sequence in DNA is TGTGCCAGCACCAGAACTAGCGGGGGGCGCGAGCAGTACTTC. Its protein reads: CASTRTSGGREQYF. Outside the CDR3, residues come from the reference TRBV7-8 and TRBJ2-7 proteins, so the full variable domain is: GAGVSQSPRYKVAKRGQDVALRCDPISGHVSLFWYQQALGQGPEFLTYFQNEAQLDKSGLPSDRFFAERPEGSVSTLKIQRTQQEDSAVYLCASTRTSGGREQYFGPGTRLTVT.